This T cell receptor beta chain is drawn from a study of blood T cell repertoires in COVID-19. TCRdb's copy holds only in-frame clones and misses some; the assay was immunoSEQ multiplex PCR. Among 200,000 to 250,000 clones listed, approximately 86% were seen once. Trimming shortened V by 5 bases and J by 2 bases, and 21 bases separated the two germline ends. The CDR3 totals 18 residues. From germline, CDR1 is MNHNY and CDR2 SVGAGI (reference sequence). This clone appeared a few times. This TCR was sampled from a woman between 35 and 50 years old with acute COVID-19. The J gene is TRBJ1-4, the V gene TRBV6-6; D uncertain. The sequencing input was PBMCs or T cells enriched from blood (not recorded which). CDR3 residues: CASSPPRDRYATNEKLFF. CDR3 DNA sequence: TGTGCCAGCAGTCCCCCGAGGGATCGTTATGCGACTAATGAAAAACTGTTTTTT.